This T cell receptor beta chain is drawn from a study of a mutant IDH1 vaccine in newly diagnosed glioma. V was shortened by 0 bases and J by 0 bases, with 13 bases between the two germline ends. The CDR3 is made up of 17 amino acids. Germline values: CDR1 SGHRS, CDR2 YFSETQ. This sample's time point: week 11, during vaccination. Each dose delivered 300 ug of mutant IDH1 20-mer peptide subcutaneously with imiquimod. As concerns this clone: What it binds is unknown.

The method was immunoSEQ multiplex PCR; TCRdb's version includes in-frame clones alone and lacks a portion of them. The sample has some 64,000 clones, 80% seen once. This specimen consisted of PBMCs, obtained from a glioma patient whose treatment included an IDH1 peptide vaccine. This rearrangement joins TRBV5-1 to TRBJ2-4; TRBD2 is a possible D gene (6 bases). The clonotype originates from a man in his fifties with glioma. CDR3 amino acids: CASSLGGDLLAKNIQYF. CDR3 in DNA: TGCGCCAGCAGCTTGGGGGGGGACTTACTAGCCAAAAACATTCAGTACTTC.